The 30 T cell receptor beta chains presented below share a single source sample, sequenced in a study of radiotherapy plus CTLA-4 blockade in lung cancer. The repertoire was sequenced with immunoSEQ multiplex PCR; TCRdb's copy has only in-frame clones and lacks some. Of tens of thousands of clones listed, 60% to 85% were seen once; the top ten hold less than 4%. The sequenced sample was peripheral blood, obtained from a patient treated with radiotherapy plus ipilimumab. The origin of the receptors is a human donor with non-small cell lung cancer who had a partial response to radiotherapy plus ipilimumab. Some clones in this sample may be carry-over from other donors' samples.

The rearrangement joins TRBV6-1 to TRBJ1-2, with 8 bases lining up with TRBD1. Germline CDR1 and CDR2: MNHNS and SASEGT. This CDR3 has 17 amino acids. With 4 bases clipped from V and 7 bases from J, the junction kept 17 bases outside the gene matches. This chain's CDR3 is CASSVPVAGQGFSGYTF. The CDR3 region has the DNA TGTGCCAGCAGTGTTCCGGTTGCCGGACAGGGTTTTTCTGGCTACACCTTC.

This chain uses TRBV11-3 with TRBJ2-7; 7 positions agree with TRBD2. The length of the CDR3 is 15 residues. The V and J ends lost 0 bases and 6 bases, in that order; junction bases with no gene match: 8. Germline V gene lookup returns CDR1 SGHNT and CDR2 YENEEA. CDR3 nucleotides: TGTGCCAGCAGCTTAGAGTGGTTCGGGGGGAGCGAGCAGTACTTC. It is translated as CASSLEWFGGSEQYF.

The chain uses TRBV6-5 and TRBJ1-4, with D perhaps matching TRBD1 (5 bases). The CDR3 is 16 amino acids. V dropped 0 bases and J dropped 8 bases, with 16 bases sitting between them. CDR1 is MNHEY and CDR2 is SVGAGI in the germline V gene. DNA of the CDR3: TGTGCCAGCAGTTACTCGGCAGCACACCACAGGGAAAAACTGTTTTTT. Translated: CASSYSAAHHREKLFF.

The chain carries TRBV5-6 and TRBJ2-1; 7 bases line up with TRBD1. The CDR3 runs to 17 residues. The germline gives CDR1 SGHDT, CDR2 YYEEEE. Trimming took 2 bases from V and 3 from J; bases not matched to a gene: 11. As DNA, the CDR3 is TGTGCCAGCAGCTTTACGGCGGCAGGGGGATACTACAATGAGCAGTTCTTC. Amino acids: CASSFTAAGGYYNEQFF. Filled out from reference TRBV5-6 and TRBJ2-1, the complete variable domain reads DAGVTQSPTHLIKTRGQQVTLRCSPKSGHDTVSWYQQALGQGPQFIFQYYEEEERQRGNFPDRFSGHQFPNYSSELNVNALLLGDSALYLCASSFTAAGGYYNEQFFGPGTRLTVL.

The chain couples TRBV9 to TRBJ2-3, with TRBD2 identical over 8 bases. After removal of 2 bases from V and 5 bases from J, the junction contained 10 bases not matched to a gene. The CDR3 length is 16 residues. From germline, CDR1 is SGDLS and CDR2 YYNGEE. The CDR3 DNA reads as TGTGCCAGCAGCGTTCTAGGTTTGGGACTAGAAGATACGCAGTATTTT. It is translated as CASSVLGLGLEDTQYF.

This clone was detected only once. The chain links TRBV7-8 to TRBJ2-7, with 16 bases identical to TRBD2. The CDR3 is made up of 17 amino acids. Germline trimming cut 4 bases from V and 4 bases from J; bases unmatched to any gene: 7. Per germline, CDR1 SGHVS and CDR2 FQNEAQ. CDR3 DNA: TGTGCCAGCAGCTCCCCCGGGACTAGCGGGAGGGCATACGAGCAGTACTTC. Protein: CASSSPGTSGRAYEQYF.

The V call is TRBV6-1, the J call TRBJ2-7, with 12 bases matching TRBD2. V shed 0 bases and J 2 bases; nucleotides not matched to a gene: 11. Germline V lookup: CDR1 MNHNS, CDR2 SASEGT. This CDR3 spans 19 amino acids. CDR3 amino acids: CASSEAVYTSGRPPYEQYF. CDR3 DNA: TGTGCCAGCAGTGAAGCAGTTTATACTAGCGGGAGGCCACCCTACGAGCAGTACTTC.

The CDR3, as DNA: TGTGCCAGCAGCTTAGGTCGGAGCACAGATACGCAGTATTTT. Amino acid sequence: CASSLGRSTDTQYF. The gene calls are TRBV11-2 and TRBJ2-3, with unresolved D. Looked up from germline, CDR1 is SGHAT and CDR2 is FQNNGV. V lost 1 base and J 0 bases, leaving 5 bases between the germline ends. This CDR3 comprises 14 residues.

This sequence joins TRBV12-5 and TRBJ2-1; D ambiguous. CDR3 length equals 12 residues. Germline V gene data show CDR1 as LGHNT and CDR2 as FRNRAP. V was shortened by 0 bases and J by 9 bases, with 6 bases between the two germline ends. CDR3 nucleotides: TGTGCTAGTGGTTTGGTAACAAGTGAGCAGTTCTTC. Encoded protein: CASGLVTSEQFF.

This sequence joins TRBV27 and TRBJ2-1; 7 bases align to TRBD2. The V segment lost 1 base and the J segment 10 bases; nucleotides outside the gene matches: 10. This CDR3 region has 15 residues. CDR1 MNHEY and CDR2 SMNVEV come from the germline V gene (reference sequence). The CDR3 DNA reads as TGTGCCAGCAGTTTATTCGGGGGAGGGCCCATGGAGCAGTTCTTC. As protein: CASSLFGGGPMEQFF.

The chain links TRBV7-3 to TRBJ1-2, with D perhaps TRBD1 (5 bases). The germline CDR1 and CDR2 sequences are SGHTA and FQGTGA. The germline V and J ends were trimmed by 2 bases and 5 bases, with 15 bases remaining between them. The CDR3 totals 15 residues. The DNA of the CDR3 is TGTGCCAGCAGCTTAGGAGCGGGGGGACTTTATGGCTACACCTTC. Protein sequence: CASSLGAGGLYGYTF.

The V and J genes are TRBV2 and TRBJ1-5; D is possibly TRBD1 (5 bases). Trimming took off 6 bases at V and 4 bases at J, with 22 bases between the two ends. The CDR3 is made up of 17 amino acids. Germline lookup yields CDR1 SNHLY and CDR2 FYNNEI. CDR3 sequence: CASRKIGAGSDNQPQHF. CDR3 nucleotides: TGTGCCAGCAGGAAAATAGGGGCAGGGTCGGATAATCAGCCCCAGCATTTT. The full variable domain, completed using reference TRBV2 and TRBJ1-5, is EPEVTQTPSHQVTQMGQEVILRCVPISNHLYFYWYRQILGQKVEFLVSFYNNEISEKSEIFDDQFSVERPDGSNFTLKIRSTKLEDSAMYFCASRKIGAGSDNQPQHFGDGTRLSIL.

V is TRBV7-2 and J is TRBJ2-5; 8 positions match TRBD2. The CDR3 has 18 amino acids. CDR1 is SGHTA, CDR2 FQGNSA, per germline. Losses at the gene ends were 0 bases for V and 4 bases for J; bases not matched to a gene: 13. The DNA of the CDR3 is TGTGCCAGCAGCTTAGCGCCGGGGGGGCCCGTCACTTTAGAGACCCAGTACTTC. This gives the protein CASSLAPGGPVTLETQYF.

The V and J genes are TRBV14 and TRBJ2-5; TRBD2 agrees at 9 bases. Losses at the gene ends were 1 base for V and 2 bases for J; bases not matched to a gene: 2. Germline V gives CDR1 SGHDN, CDR2 FVKESK. The CDR3 contains 15 residues. The CDR3 loop is CASSQVLAGQETQYF. CDR3 in DNA: TGTGCCAGCAGCCAAGTGCTAGCGGGGCAAGAGACCCAGTACTTC.

The chain carries TRBV5-1 and TRBJ2-7, with 10 bases identical to TRBD2. CDR1 is SGHRS, CDR2 YFSETQ, per germline. V was clipped by 2 bases and J by 7 bases; unmatched bases: 9. The CDR3 has 15 residues. Here the CDR3 reads CASSLSGRASEEQYF. In DNA form, the CDR3 reads TGCGCCAGCAGCTTAAGCGGGAGGGCCTCAGAGGAGCAGTACTTC.

This clone was counted a single time. The rearrangement joins TRBV30 to TRBJ1-1; D unclear. CDR1 and CDR2 from the germline V gene are GTSNPN and SVGIG (reference sequence). The CDR3 runs 13 residues. The V and J ends lost 4 bases and 4 bases respectively, with 13 bases between them. The CDR3 region has the DNA TGTGCCTGGACTTTGGGCTATAGCACTGAAGCTTTCTTT. It translates to CAWTLGYSTEAFF.

This chain joins TRBV2 and TRBJ1-2; D gene unclear. The germline V and J ends were trimmed by 5 bases and 2 bases, with 9 bases remaining between them. The CDR3 runs 13 residues. Per germline, CDR1 SNHLY and CDR2 FYNNEI. The CDR3 DNA sequence: TGTGCCAGCAGTCGCTCGGTAAACTATGGCTACACCTTC. Translation gives CASSRSVNYGYTF.

The chain couples TRBV4-3 to TRBJ2-5; 10 bases line up with TRBD2. V lost 4 bases, J lost 3 bases, and 8 bases stayed unmatched. Germline lookup yields CDR1 LGHNA and CDR2 YSLEER. CDR3 length: 16 amino acids. This chain's CDR3 is CASSPLAGGGEETQYF. The CDR3 DNA reads TGCGCCAGCAGCCCGTTAGCGGGGGGCGGGGAAGAGACCCAGTACTTC.

This chain links TRBV6-6 with TRBJ2-2, with 7 bases identical to TRBD2. The CDR3 contains 15 residues. V was clipped by 2 bases and J by 1 base; unmatched bases: 1. Germline CDR1 and CDR2: MNHNY and SVGAGI (reference sequence). CDR3 sequence: CASSYSGENTGELFF. As DNA, the CDR3 is TGTGCCAGCAGTTACAGCGGGGAGAACACCGGGGAGCTGTTTTTT.

The chain joins TRBV15 to TRBJ1-2; D might be TRBD1 (5 bases). Germline CDR1 is LNHNV and CDR2 is YYDKDF (reference sequence). V dropped 0 bases and J dropped 4 bases, with 6 bases sitting between them. The CDR3 is 13 residues long. The CDR3 here is CATSRDRVYGYTF. The CDR3 DNA sequence: TGTGCCACCAGCAGAGACAGGGTCTATGGCTACACCTTC.

The chain employs TRBV2 and TRBJ1-5; possibly TRBD1 for D (6 bases). The CDR3 extends over 13 amino acids. V was clipped by 10 bases and J by 4 bases, with 14 bases between them. Germline CDR1 is SNHLY and CDR2 is FYNNEI. CDR3 protein: CATSKTGNQPQHF. DNA for the CDR3: TGTGCCACCAGCAAAACAGGGAATCAGCCCCAGCATTTT.

The chain uses TRBV10-3 and TRBJ2-5, with D possibly being TRBD1 (6 bases). The germline CDR1 and CDR2 sequences are ENHRY and SYGVKD. The CDR3 spans 15 residues. V dropped 2 bases and J dropped 1 base, with 11 bases sitting between them. The CDR3: CAISEKGGGQETQYF. In nucleotides, the CDR3 is TGTGCCATCAGTGAGAAAGGGGGTGGCCAAGAGACCCAGTACTTC.

The V call is TRBV9, the J call TRBJ2-1; 8 bases align to TRBD1. Germline V lookup: CDR1 SGDLS, CDR2 YYNGEE. J was trimmed by 0 bases and V by 4 bases; bases with no gene match: 6. The CDR3 runs 16 residues. CDR3 coding DNA: TGTGCCAGCAGCTCCCGGACAGGGAGCTCCTACAATGAGCAGTTCTTC. It codes for CASSSRTGSSYNEQFF.

The rearrangement uses TRBV6-1 and TRBJ2-3; tentatively, D is TRBD2 (6 bases). This CDR3 region has 13 residues. The V end was cut by 6 bases, the J end by 2 bases, with 9 bases between. CDR1 and CDR2 (germline): MNHNS, SASEGT. CDR3 in DNA: TGTGCCAGCAGACGGGACTTCACAGATACGCAGTATTTT. Translation gives CASRRDFTDTQYF.

The rearrangement joins TRBV27 to TRBJ2-1, with unresolved D. Trimming cost V 5 bases and J 6 bases, with 14 bases left between them. CDR3 size: 14 residues. Looked up from germline, CDR1 is MNHEY and CDR2 is SMNVEV (reference sequence). In nucleotides, the CDR3 is TGTGCCAGCAGTCCACACCCCCTAGGCAATGAGCAGTTCTTC. This translates into CASSPHPLGNEQFF.

This clone appeared a few times. Other DNA sequences within the sample encode an identical CDR3. The rearrangement links TRBV5-8 to TRBJ1-1, with D unclear. Between the trimmed V and J ends, which lost 5 bases and 1 base, there was a span of 9 bases. The CDR3 covers 13 residues. Germline V gene lookup returns CDR1 SGHTS and CDR2 YDEGEE. Here the CDR3 DNA reads TGTGCCAGCAGGCCCCGGGGGAACACTGAAGCTTTCTTT. This encodes CASRPRGNTEAFF.

The chain uses TRBV28 and TRBJ2-5; no definite D call. The CDR3 contains 13 residues. Germline-derived CDR1 and CDR2 are MDHEN and SYDVKM. With 4 bases removed from V and 4 bases from J, the gap between germline ends came to 10 bases. DNA for the CDR3: TGTGCCAGCAGTTCGGTACAGAGAGAGACCCAGTACTTC. Translating it yields CASSSVQRETQYF.

The chain links TRBV4-2 to TRBJ2-5; 11 bases line up with TRBD2. Judging by the DNA end, TRBJ2-7 fits better; the J call may be wrong. CDR1 and CDR2 from the germline V gene are LGHNA and YNFKEQ. The CDR3 runs 15 residues. CDR3 amino acids: CASSGRLAGPGEQYF. DNA of the CDR3: TGTGCCAGCAGCGGGCGACTAGCGGGACCCGGCGAGCAGTACTTC.

This sequence joins TRBV10-3 and TRBJ1-2, with D perhaps TRBD1 (6 bases). Germline CDR1 is ENHRY and CDR2 is SYGVKD. V was shortened by 2 bases and J by 7 bases, with 17 bases between the two germline ends. The length of the CDR3 is 15 residues. The CDR3 nucleotides read TGTGCCATCAGTGAGACAGTCCACCTCAGGGGTGGCTACACCTTC. Translating it yields CAISETVHLRGGYTF.

The chain links TRBV19 to TRBJ2-5; D not certain. This CDR3 has 13 residues. Germline assignment: CDR1 LNHDA and CDR2 SQIVND (reference sequence). The V gene lost 5 bases and the J gene lost 2 bases, with 9 bases spanning the gap. CDR3 residues: CASSPARQETQYF. For the CDR3, the DNA is TGTGCCAGTAGTCCGGCGCGGCAAGAGACCCAGTACTTC. The whole variable domain, remainder taken from reference TRBV19 and TRBJ2-5, is DGGITQSPKYLFRKEGQNVTLSCEQNLNHDAMYWYRQDPGQGLRLIYYSQIVNDFQKGDIAEGYSVSREKKESFPLTVTSAQKNPTAFYLCASSPARQETQYFGPGTRLLVL.